The TCR beta chain described here comes from a study of blood T cell repertoires in COVID-19 (dated by TCRdb to between 2020 and 2021). Describing the broader study: Samples from collaborators originated in the United States, Italy and Spain and spanned both the acute and convalescent phases of COVID-19. Deeply sampled blood TCRbeta repertoires from subjects exposed to, actively infected with, or recovered from COVID-19 were included in the dataset. Nearly every sample came with metadata listing a de-identified subject ID, COVID-19 status, age in years and sex. The material from the prospective study consisted of cDNA or gDNA derived from T cells, B-cell-depleted T cells, or PBMCs. The repertoires were made available in a free public database intended to serve as a resource for research on the immune response to SARS-CoV-2. HLA class I and class II types, where available, came from metadata supplied by the sample provider rather than from assay-based typing. The samples were drawn from two sources: the first 160 participants of the ongoing ImmuneRACE study, and 1,000 to 1,500 subjects contributed by 6 global collaborators. Overall results and qualifications from the work: The amount of clinical and demographic metadata varied by source and participant and was provided uncurated.

As for this clone: Its antigen is unknown. The record has no base qualities; no much larger clone is one base away.

Participants in the prospective study were enrolled through a virtual design, were aged roughly 18 to 100 years, and lived in roughly 25 United States geographic areas. To assign participants to cohorts, the prospective study relied on clinical history that participants themselves reported in a screening survey and a study questionnaire. Each participant in the prospective study had whole blood, serum and a nasopharyngeal or oropharyngeal swab collected by mobile phlebotomists. Over an approximately 2-month period, participants in the prospective study had the option of providing additional blood draws and questionnaires. Blood samples from the prospective study were shipped frozen or at room temperature prior to DNA extraction. TCRbeta CDR3 regions were amplified from genomic DNA using the immunoSEQ Assay, a bias-controlled multiplex PCR. From the authors' description of their analysis: The number of nucleated cells in each sample was estimated by amplification of reference gene primers within the assay. To quantify the absolute abundance of each unique TCRbeta CDR3 rearrangement, sequence reads were collapsed and filtered. For each sample, productive Simpson clonality was calculated as the square root of Simpson's diversity index over productive rearrangements. The table was pulled from immuneACCESS by TCRdb, which kept in-frame rearrangements only. Such tables lose some clones; where checked, under half of the loss comes from unresolved V genes, and the rest has no known cause. Clone size and V and J calls were adopted from that table, with D and trimming inferred from the DNA. This sample lists about 280,000 clones; over 80% were detected once. Jointly, the top ten make up approximately 4% of the sample.

The germline V gene (reference sequence) sets CDR1 to MNHEY and CDR2 to SMNVEV. Compared with germline, V lacks 5 bases and J lacks 3 bases; bases without a gene match: 7. The CDR3 covers 15 residues, taking in both the cysteine and the phenylalanine. Just CDR3 DNA is preserved here, 45 bases in frame from base 1. Material for sequencing was PBMCs or T cells enriched from blood (not recorded which). The origin of this receptor is a woman between 25 and 40 years old with acute COVID-19. The rearrangement combines TRBV27 with TRBJ2-7; 10 central nucleotides agree with TRBD2. Here is the DNA: TGTGCCAGCAGTCCCCATAGCGGGGGGAACTACGAGCAGTACTTC. This yields the protein CASSPHSGGNYEQYF.